This TCR beta chain was documented in a study of early T cells in non-severe SARS-CoV-2 infection. TCRdb re-derived calls from the 5' RACE reads in MiXCR, one entry per CDR3 protein. Of 40,000 or so distinct CDR3 sequences listed, around 10% are singletons. This CDR3 is built from 15 residues. Trimming cost V 0 bases and J 0 bases, with 9 bases left between them. Germline V gives CDR1 LGHNA, CDR2 YSLEER. This clonotype has at least ten counts. Sequencing input: whole blood. The genes are TRBV4-3 and TRBJ2-7; D is unclear. This sequence was found in an adult who was a healthcare worker with PCR-confirmed SARS-CoV-2 infection or an uninfected control (not recorded which). Written as DNA, the CDR3 is TGCGCCAGCAGCCAAGATTCAGCTAGCTCCTACGAGCAGTACTTC. Amino acid sequence: CASSQDSASSYEQYF.